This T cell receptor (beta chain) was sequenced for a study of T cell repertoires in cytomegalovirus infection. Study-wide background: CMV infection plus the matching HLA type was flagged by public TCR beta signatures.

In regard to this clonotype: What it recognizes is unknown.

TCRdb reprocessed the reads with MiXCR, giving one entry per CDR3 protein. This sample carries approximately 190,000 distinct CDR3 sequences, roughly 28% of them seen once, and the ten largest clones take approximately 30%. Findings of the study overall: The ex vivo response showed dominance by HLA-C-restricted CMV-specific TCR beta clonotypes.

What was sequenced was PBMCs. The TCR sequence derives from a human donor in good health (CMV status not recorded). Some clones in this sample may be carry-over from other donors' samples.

The CDR3 here is CASSKLNQPQHF. The CDR3, as DNA: TGTGCCAGCTCAAAATTGAATCAGCCCCAGCATTTT. The rearrangement uses TRBV6-2 or TRBV6-3 and TRBJ1-5; D is unclear. The CDR3 runs to 12 residues. V was trimmed by 8 bases and J by 4 bases, leaving 9 bases between them. Germline assignment: CDR1 MNHEY and CDR2 SVGEGT.